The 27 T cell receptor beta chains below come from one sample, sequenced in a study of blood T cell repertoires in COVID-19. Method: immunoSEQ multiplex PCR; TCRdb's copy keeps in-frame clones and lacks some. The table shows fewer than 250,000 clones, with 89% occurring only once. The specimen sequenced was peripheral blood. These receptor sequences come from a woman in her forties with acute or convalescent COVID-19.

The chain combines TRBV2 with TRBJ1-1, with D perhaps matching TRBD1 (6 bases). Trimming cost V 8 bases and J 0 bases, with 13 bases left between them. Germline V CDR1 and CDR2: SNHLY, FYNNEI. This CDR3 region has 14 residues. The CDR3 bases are TGTGCCAGCCTTCTACAGGGAATGAACACTGAAGCTTTCTTT. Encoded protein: CASLLQGMNTEAFF.

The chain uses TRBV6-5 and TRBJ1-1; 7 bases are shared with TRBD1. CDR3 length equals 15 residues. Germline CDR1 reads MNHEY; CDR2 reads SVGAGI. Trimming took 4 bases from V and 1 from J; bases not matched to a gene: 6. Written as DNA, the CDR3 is TGTGCCAGCAGTTGGATATGGACAGGGAACACTGAAGCTTTCTTT. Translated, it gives CASSWIWTGNTEAFF.

The CDR3 loop is CASSEGVLWYKVTGANVLTF. CDR3 coding DNA: TGTGCCAGCAGCGAAGGGGTGCTATGGTATAAGGTAACTGGGGCCAACGTCCTGACTTTC. The chain recombines TRBV9 with TRBJ2-6; possibly TRBD1 for D (5 bases). V dropped 3 bases and J dropped 2 bases, with 24 bases sitting between them. The CDR3 covers 20 residues. Germline V gives CDR1 SGDLS, CDR2 YYNGEE.

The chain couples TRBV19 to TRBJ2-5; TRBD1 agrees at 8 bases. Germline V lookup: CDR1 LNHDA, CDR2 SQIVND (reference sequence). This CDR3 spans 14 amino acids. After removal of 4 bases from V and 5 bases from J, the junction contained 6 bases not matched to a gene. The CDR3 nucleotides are TGTGCCAGTAGTAGCGGACAGGGCCCCGAGACCCAGTACTTC. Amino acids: CASSSGQGPETQYF.

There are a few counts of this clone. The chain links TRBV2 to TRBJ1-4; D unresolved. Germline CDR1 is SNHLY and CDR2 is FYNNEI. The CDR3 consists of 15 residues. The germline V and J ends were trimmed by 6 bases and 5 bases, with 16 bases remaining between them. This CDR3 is CASRQPTAGNEKLFF. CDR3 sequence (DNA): TGTGCCAGCAGGCAACCCACGGCCGGGAATGAAAAACTGTTTTTT.

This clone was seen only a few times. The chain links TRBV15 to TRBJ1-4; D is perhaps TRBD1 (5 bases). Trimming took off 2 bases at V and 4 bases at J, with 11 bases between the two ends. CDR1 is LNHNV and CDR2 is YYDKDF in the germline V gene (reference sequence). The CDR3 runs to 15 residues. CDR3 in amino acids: CATSRTRQSNEKLFF. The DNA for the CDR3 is TGTGCCACCAGCAGAACCCGACAGAGTAATGAAAAACTGTTTTTT.

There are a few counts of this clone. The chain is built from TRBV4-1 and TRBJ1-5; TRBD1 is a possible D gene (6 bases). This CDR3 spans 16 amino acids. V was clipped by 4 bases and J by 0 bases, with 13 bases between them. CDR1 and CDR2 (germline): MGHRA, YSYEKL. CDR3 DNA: TGCGCCAGCAGCCCCAGGGGAGCAGATAGCAATCAGCCCCAGCATTTT. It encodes CASSPRGADSNQPQHF.

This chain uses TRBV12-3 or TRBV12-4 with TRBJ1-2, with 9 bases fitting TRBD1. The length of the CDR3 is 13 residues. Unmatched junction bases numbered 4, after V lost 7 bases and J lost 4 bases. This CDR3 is CASKKTGGYGYTF. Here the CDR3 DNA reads TGTGCCAGCAAAAAGACAGGGGGCTATGGCTACACCTTC.

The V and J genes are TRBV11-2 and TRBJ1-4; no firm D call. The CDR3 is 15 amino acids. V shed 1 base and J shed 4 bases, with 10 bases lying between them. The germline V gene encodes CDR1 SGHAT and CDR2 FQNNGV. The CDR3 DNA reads TGTGCCAGCAGCTTAGGGATCAGGTTTAATGAAAAACTGTTTTTT. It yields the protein CASSLGIRFNEKLFF.

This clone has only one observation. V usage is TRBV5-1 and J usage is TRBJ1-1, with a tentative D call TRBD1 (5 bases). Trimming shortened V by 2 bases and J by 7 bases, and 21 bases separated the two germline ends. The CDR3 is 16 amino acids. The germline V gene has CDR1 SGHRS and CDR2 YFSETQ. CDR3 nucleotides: TGCGCCAGCAGCTTTCGGCTGGGGGGGGAGGCGGTTGAAGCTTTCTTT. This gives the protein CASSFRLGGEAVEAFF.

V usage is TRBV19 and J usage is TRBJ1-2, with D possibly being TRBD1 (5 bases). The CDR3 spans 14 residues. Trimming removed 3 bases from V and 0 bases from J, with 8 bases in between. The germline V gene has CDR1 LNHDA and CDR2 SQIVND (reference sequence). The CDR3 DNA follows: TGTGCCAGTAGTATGTTAGGGGCTAACTATGGCTACACCTTC. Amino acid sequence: CASSMLGANYGYTF.

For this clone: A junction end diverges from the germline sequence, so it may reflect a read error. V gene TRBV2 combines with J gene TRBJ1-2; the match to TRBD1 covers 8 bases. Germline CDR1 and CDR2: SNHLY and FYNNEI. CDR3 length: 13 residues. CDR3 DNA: TGTGCCGGCAGTCGACAGGGGAGAAGCGGCTACACCTTC. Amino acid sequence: CAGSRQGRSGYTF. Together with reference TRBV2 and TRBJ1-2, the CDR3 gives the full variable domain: EPEVTQTPSHQVTQMGQEVILRCVPISNHLYFYWYRQILGQKVEFLVSFYNNEISEKSEIFDDQFSVERPDGSNFTLKIRSTKLEDSAMYFCAGSRQGRSGYTFGSGTRLTVV.

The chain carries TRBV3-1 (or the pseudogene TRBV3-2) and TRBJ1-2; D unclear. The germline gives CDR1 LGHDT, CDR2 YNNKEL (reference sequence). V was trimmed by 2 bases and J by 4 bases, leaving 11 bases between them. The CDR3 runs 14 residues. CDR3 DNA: TGTGCCAGCAGCCAACAGGCCGGACTCTATGGCTACACCTTC. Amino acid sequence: CASSQQAGLYGYTF.

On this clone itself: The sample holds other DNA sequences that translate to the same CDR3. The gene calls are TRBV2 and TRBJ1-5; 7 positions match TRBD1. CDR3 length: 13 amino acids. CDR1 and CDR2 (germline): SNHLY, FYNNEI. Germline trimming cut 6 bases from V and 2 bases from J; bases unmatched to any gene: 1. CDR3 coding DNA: TGTGCCAGCAGCGGGACAGGCAATCAGCCCCAGCATTTT. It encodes CASSGTGNQPQHF. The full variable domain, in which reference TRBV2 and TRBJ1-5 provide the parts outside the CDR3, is EPEVTQTPSHQVTQMGQEVILRCVPISNHLYFYWYRQILGQKVEFLVSFYNNEISEKSEIFDDQFSVERPDGSNFTLKIRSTKLEDSAMYFCASSGTGNQPQHFGDGTRLSIL.

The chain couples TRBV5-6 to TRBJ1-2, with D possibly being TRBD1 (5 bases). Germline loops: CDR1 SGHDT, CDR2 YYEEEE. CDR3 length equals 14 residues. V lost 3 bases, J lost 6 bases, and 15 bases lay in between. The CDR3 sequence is CASSWGGFDDGYTF. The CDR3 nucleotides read TGTGCCAGCAGCTGGGGGGGTTTTGACGATGGCTACACCTTC.

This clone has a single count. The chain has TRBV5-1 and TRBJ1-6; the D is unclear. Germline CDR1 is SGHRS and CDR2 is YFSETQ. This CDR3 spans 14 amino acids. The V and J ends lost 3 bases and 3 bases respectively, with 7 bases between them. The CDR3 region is CASSWGDYNSPLHF. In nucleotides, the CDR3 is TGCGCCAGCAGCTGGGGAGACTATAATTCACCCCTCCACTTT.

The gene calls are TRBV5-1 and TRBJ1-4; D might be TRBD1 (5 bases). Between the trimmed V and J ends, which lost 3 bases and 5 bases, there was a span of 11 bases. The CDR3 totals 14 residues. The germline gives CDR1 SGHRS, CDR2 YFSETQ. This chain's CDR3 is CASSSGLKNEKLFF. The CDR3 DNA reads TGCGCCAGCAGCTCGGGACTCAAAAATGAAAAACTGTTTTTT.

The CDR3 reads CASSPLGGRGNV. The CDR3 nucleotides are TGTGCCAGCAGTCCCCTGGGCGGGAGGGGGAACGTC. The chain is built from TRBV6-5 and TRBJ2-7, with 9 bases that match TRBD2. This CDR3 has 12 amino acids. Per germline, CDR1 MNHEY and CDR2 SVGAGI.

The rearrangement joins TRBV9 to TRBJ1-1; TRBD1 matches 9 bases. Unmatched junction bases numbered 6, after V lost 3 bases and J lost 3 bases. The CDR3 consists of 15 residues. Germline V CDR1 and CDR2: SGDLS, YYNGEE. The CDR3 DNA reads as TGTGCCAGCAGCGGTACAGGGGGCGCGGACACTGAAGCTTTCTTT. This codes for CASSGTGGADTEAFF.

The CDR3 loop is CASSYWGQGSYGYTF. CDR3 nucleotide sequence: TGTGCCAGCAGTTACTGGGGACAGGGAAGTTATGGCTACACCTTC. This chain uses TRBV6-5 with TRBJ1-2; 9 nucleotides match TRBD1. The CDR3 contains 15 residues. V dropped 1 base and J dropped 5; count of bases not matched to a gene: 5. CDR1 MNHEY and CDR2 SVGAGI come from the germline V gene.

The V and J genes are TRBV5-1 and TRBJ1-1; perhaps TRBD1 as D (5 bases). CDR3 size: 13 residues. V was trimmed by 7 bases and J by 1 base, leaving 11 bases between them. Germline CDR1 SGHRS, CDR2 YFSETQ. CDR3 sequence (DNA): TGCGCCAGCGTTCAGGGAACGAACACTGAAGCTTTCTTT. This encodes CASVQGTNTEAFF.

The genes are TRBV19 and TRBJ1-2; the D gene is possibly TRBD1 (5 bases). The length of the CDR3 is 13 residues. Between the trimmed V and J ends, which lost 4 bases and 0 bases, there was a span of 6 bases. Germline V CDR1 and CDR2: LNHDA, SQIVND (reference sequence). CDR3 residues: CASSRTTNYGYTF. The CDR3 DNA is TGTGCCAGTAGTAGGACAACTAACTATGGCTACACCTTC.

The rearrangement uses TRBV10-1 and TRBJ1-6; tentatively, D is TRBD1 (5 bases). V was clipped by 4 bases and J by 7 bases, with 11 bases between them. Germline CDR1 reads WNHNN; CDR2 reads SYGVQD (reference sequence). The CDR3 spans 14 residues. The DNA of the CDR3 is TGCGCCAGCAGTGCGGGGGTGGGCAATTCACCCCTCCACTTT. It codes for CASSAGVGNSPLHF.

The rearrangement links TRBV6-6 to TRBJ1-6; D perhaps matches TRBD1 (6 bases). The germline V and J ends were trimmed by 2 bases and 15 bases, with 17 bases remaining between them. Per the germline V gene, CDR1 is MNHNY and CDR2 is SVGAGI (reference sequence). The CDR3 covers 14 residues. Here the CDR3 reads CASSYGGRERILHF. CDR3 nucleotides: TGTGCCAGCAGTTACGGGGGCAGGGAGAGAATCCTCCACTTT.

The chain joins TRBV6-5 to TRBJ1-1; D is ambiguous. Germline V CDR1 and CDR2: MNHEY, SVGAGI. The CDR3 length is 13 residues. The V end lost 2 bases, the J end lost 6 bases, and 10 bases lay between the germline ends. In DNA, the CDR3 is TGTGCCAGCAGTTACCAAGAGATCGCTGAAGCTTTCTTT. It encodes CASSYQEIAEAFF.

CDR3 sequence reads: CASKRGSRENGVNTEAFF. For the CDR3, the DNA is TGTGCCAGCAAAAGGGGGAGCCGAGAAAATGGGGTGAACACTGAAGCTTTCTTT. The genes are TRBV19 and TRBJ1-1; a possible D gene is TRBD1 (6 bases). The length of the CDR3 is 18 residues. Trimming removed 9 bases at V and 0 bases at J, with 26 bases between. Germline V lookup: CDR1 LNHDA, CDR2 SQIVND (reference sequence).

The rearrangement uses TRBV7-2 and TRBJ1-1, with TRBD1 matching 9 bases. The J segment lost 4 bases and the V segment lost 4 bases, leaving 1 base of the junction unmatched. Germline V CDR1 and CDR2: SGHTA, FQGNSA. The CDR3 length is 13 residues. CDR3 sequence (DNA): TGTGCCAGCAGCTGGGGACAGGGCACTGAAGCTTTCTTT. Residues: CASSWGQGTEAFF. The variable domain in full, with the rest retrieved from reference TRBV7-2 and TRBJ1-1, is GAGVSQSPSNKVTEKGKDVELRCDPISGHTALYWYRQSLGQGLEFLIYFQGNSAPDKSGLPSDRFSAERTGGSVSTLTIQRTQQEDSAVYLCASSWGQGTEAFFGQGTRLTVV.